The sequence of this TCR beta chain was determined in a study of shared clonotypes between healthy human individuals. The CDR3 extends over 14 amino acids. The V and J ends lost 0 bases and 12 bases respectively, with 15 bases between them. Germline assignment: CDR1 SGHVS and CDR2 FQNEAQ. Deep-level settings were used for running the assay. Unsorted PBMC replicate PCRs drew on around 280 ng DNA, representing tens of thousands of T cell genomes. TCRdb's copy holds only in-frame clones and misses some; the assay was immunoSEQ multiplex PCR. The repertoire holds some 510,000 clones, around 79% seen once, with about an eighth in the top ten.

The V call is TRBV7-8, the J call TRBJ2-1, with a tentative D call TRBD2 (6 bases). The material sequenced was PBMCs. The receptor was isolated from a woman aged 40 to 50 in good health. Some clones in this sample may be carry-over from other donors' samples. This chain's CDR3 is CASSLATGSGVQFF. Here the CDR3 DNA reads TGTGCCAGCAGCTTAGCAACCGGGAGCGGCGTGCAGTTCTTC.